This T cell receptor beta chain appears in the sequencing data of a study of shared clonotypes between healthy human individuals. Terminally differentiated effector memory CD45RA+ cells were excluded by CCR7 positive selection of CD45RO-negative cells. General study results and limits: It was expected that sequencing depth would affect clonotype sharing among donors.

Concerning this clone: As yet, its antigen is unknown.

The germline V and J ends were trimmed by 1 base and 4 bases, with 14 bases remaining between them. CDR3 size: 15 residues. From germline, CDR1 is MGHRA and CDR2 YSYEKL. Libraries were prepared by immunoSEQ multiplex PCR; TCRdb keeps only in-frame clonotypes and omits some of them. This table holds about 2.1 million clones, 93% found once. The chain joins TRBV4-1 to TRBJ2-7; no clear D. The material sequenced was naive CD8+ T cells from PBMCs. This sequence was found in a young man in good health. Some clones in this sample may be carry-over from other donors' samples. The CDR3 sequence is CASSQVSLPNYEQYF. The CDR3 coding sequence is TGCGCCAGCAGCCAAGTTAGCCTCCCGAATTACGAGCAGTACTTC.